The clone carrying this T cell receptor (beta chain) was observed once. The CDR3 totals 14 residues. Trimming removed 5 bases from V and 6 bases from J, with 17 bases in between. The germline V gene has CDR1 SGHAT and CDR2 FQNNGV. Random hexamers were used to reverse transcribe the RNA input (about 0.45 to 1 ug). Amplification of TCR beta CDR3 spanned 54 Vbeta and 13 Jbeta via immunoSEQ multiplex PCR. TCRdb independently ran MiXCR on the immunoSEQ multiplex PCR reads; one entry per CDR3 protein. This table holds about 180,000 distinct CDR3 sequences, around 94% found once. The record originates from a study of CD8 T cells in Susac syndrome.

The origin of this receptor is a human donor with Susac syndrome. Sequenced sample: CD4+ T cells from PBMCs. The gene calls are TRBV11-2 and TRBJ2-7; D possibly uses TRBD1 or TRBD2 (5 bases each). In nucleotides, the CDR3 is TGTGCCAGCAGCCTGGACCCAACAGGACTCGAGCAGTACTTC. This sequence encodes CASSLDPTGLEQYF.